This T cell receptor (beta chain) was found in a study of radiotherapy plus CTLA-4 blockade in lung cancer. Study-level information: Objective responses were documented in around 19% of patients, with disease control in around 31%.

About this clone: Its antigen is unknown.

General study findings and limits: Reported findings show early blood T cell clone dynamics, with interferon-beta, best predicted response. Subsequent to radiotherapy plus ipilimumab, tumor-derived TCR clones underwent expansion in blood.

TCRdb keeps only in-frame clones here, not all; method: immunoSEQ multiplex PCR. The table records about 50,000 clones, around 83% of them present only once. This CDR3 is built from 16 residues. The junction had 6 bases not matched to a gene; V was cut back by 2 bases and J by 3 bases. Per the germline V gene, CDR1 is MNHEY and CDR2 is SVGAGI. The receptor's source is a human donor with non-small cell lung cancer whose response to radiotherapy plus ipilimumab could not be evaluated. Here the sequenced sample was peripheral blood, taken from a patient treated with radiotherapy plus ipilimumab. The chain combines TRBV6-5 with TRBJ2-1; 8 bases map to TRBD1. The CDR3 spells CASSYQNRGIYNEQFF. The CDR3, as DNA: TGTGCCAGCAGTTACCAGAACAGGGGGATCTACAATGAGCAGTTCTTC.